This TCR beta chain was retrieved from a study of cytomegalovirus exposure and HLA in healthy donors. PCR amplification relied on 60 Vbeta primers (plus 13 Jbeta primers). TCRdb's table, derived via immunoSEQ multiplex PCR, lists solely in-frame clones and lacks some. Recorded for this sample: 45,000 to 55,000 clones. Concerning this clone: Antigen unknown.

General observations from the study: According to an earlier analysis, most TCR beta V segments yielded productive rearrangements about 90% or about 30% of the time. Association of fewer than 20,000 TCR beta sequences with HLA alleles was found at 0.05 false discovery rate in a later analysis.

Germline CDR1 MDHEN, CDR2 SYDVKM. V dropped 6 bases and J dropped 13 bases, with 15 bases sitting between them. The CDR3 has 11 residues. Donors consisted of healthy bone marrow donors. The specimen was PBMCs. The chain uses TRBV28 and TRBJ1-1; D is uncertain. This receptor was obtained from a woman aged 45-65 years in good health and CMV-seropositive. CDR3 nucleotides: TGTGCCAGCAGAGAGGGTCTCAGAGTTTTCTTT. Its protein is CASREGLRVFF.